This T cell receptor (beta chain) was observed in a study of read filtering for tumor transcriptome and immune sequencing. This library used approximately 0.4 ug RNA and molecular barcoded adaptors spanning alpha/delta and beta/gamma chains. TCRdb re-called the reads through MiXCR, storing one row per CDR3 protein. The table records approximately 62,000 distinct CDR3 sequences, roughly a fifth of them present only once. This clonotype has a count of ten or more. This CDR3 has 11 residues. Germline CDR1 is GTSNPN and CDR2 is SVGIG (reference sequence). Unmatched junction bases numbered 3, after V lost 8 bases and J lost 8 bases.

The clonotype comes from a donor at least 40 years old with multiple myeloma. The sequenced sample was a population of CD138-negative cells sorted from bone marrow. The rearrangement joins TRBV30 to TRBJ1-2, with 12 bases lining up with TRBD1. The CDR3 loop reads CARDRGRGYTF. The DNA for the CDR3 is TGTGCCAGGGACAGGGGGCGAGGCTACACCTTC. Full variable domain (outside the CDR3, taken from reference TRBV30 and TRBJ1-2): SQTIHQWPATLVQPVGSPLSLECTVEGTSNPNLYWYRQAAGRGLQLLFYSVGIGQISSEVPQNLSASRPQDRQFILSSKKLLLSDSGFYLCARDRGRGYTFGSGTRLTVV.